Listed below are T cell receptor beta chains from one sample, sequenced in a study of blood T cell repertoires in COVID-19. Profiled with immunoSEQ multiplex PCR; TCRdb holds only in-frame clones, not every one. The sample has roughly 260,000 clones, more than 90% seen once; the top ten hold roughly 2.7%. Sequenced: peripheral blood. These receptors were collected from a young adult with COVID-19, enrolled during active disease. The CDR3 runs from the conserved cysteine through the conserved F or W. The D gene is left open where the match is weak. Some rows have no size entry. The others give once, few or many, or a class for an expanded clone.

TRBV24-1	TRBJ2-3	.	once	TGTGCCACCAGTGATTCCAGGGTAGTCGACGATACGCAGTATTTT	CATSDSRVVDDTQYF
TRBV2	TRBJ1-1	TRBD1	.	TGTGCCAGCAGCGCCGGGACAGCCCGTCGAGCTTTCTTT	CASSAGTARRAFF
TRBV7-9	TRBJ2-2	.	.	TGTGCCAGCAGCTTAACAGCGAACACCGGGGAGCTGTTTTTT	CASSLTANTGELFF
TRBV28	TRBJ2-7	.	.	TGTGCCAGCAGTTCCCTCTACGAGCAGTACTTC	CASSSLYEQYF
TRBV18	TRBJ1-5	.	.	TGTGCCAGCTCACCAAGGACGCTCGGGGGTTACAATCAGCCCCAGCATTTT	CASSPRTLGGYNQPQHF
TRBV25-1	TRBJ2-3	.	.	TGTGCCAGCAGTGATCCCCAGCGGATCACAGATACGCAGTATTTT	CASSDPQRITDTQYF
TRBV3-1/TRBV3-2	TRBJ2-7	TRBD1	.	TGTGCCAGCAGCCCCGGGACAGGGGCCTACGAGCAGTACTTC	CASSPGTGAYEQYF
TRBV6-5	TRBJ1-3	.	.	TGTGCCAGCAGTTACGGGCGGGCTTCAGGAAACACCATATATTTT	CASSYGRASGNTIYF
TRBV5-1	TRBJ2-1	.	.	TGCGCCAGCAGCTTAGGATTTGGAGTCTCCTACAATGAGCAGTTCTTC	CASSLGFGVSYNEQFF
TRBV7-9	TRBJ2-7	.	.	TGTGCCAGCAGCTTACTGACATACAAGCACTCCGAGCAGTACTTC	CASSLLTYKHSEQYF
TRBV6-2/TRBV6-3	TRBJ1-2	.	.	TGTGCCAGCAGCGTAAGAGGGGGTCTACGCGGCTACACCTTC	CASSVRGGLRGYTF
TRBV29-1	TRBJ2-3	.	.	TGCAGCGTTGTCCGGGTCCCGGATACGCAGTATTTT	CSVVRVPDTQYF
TRBV28	TRBJ2-1	TRBD1	.	TGTGCCAGCAGTTTGGGACAGTACAATGAGCAGTTCTTC	CASSLGQYNEQFF
TRBV6-2/TRBV6-3	TRBJ2-4	.	.	TGTGCCAGCAGCGTCGCGGGATGGGACATTCAGTACTTC	CASSVAGWDIQYF
TRBV5-1	TRBJ2-7	.	once	TGCGCCAGCAGCTCGGGATACGGGTACTCCAACGAGCAGTACTTC	CASSSGYGYSNEQYF
TRBV12-5	TRBJ2-7	.	.	TGTGCTAGTGGTTGGACGGGGAGCTCCTACGAGCAGTACTTC	CASGWTGSSYEQYF
TRBV19	TRBJ1-2	.	.	TGTGCCAGTAGTATAGGAAGTACAGCTAACTATGGCTACACCTTC	CASSIGSTANYGYTF
TRBV4-3	TRBJ2-1	TRBD2	.	TGCGCCAGCAGCCAGGAGACTAGCGGGACGATCAATGAGCAGTTCTTC	CASSQETSGTINEQFF
TRBV4-3	TRBJ2-7	.	.	TGCGCCAGCAGCCTAGGCACGGAGAGCTCCTACGAGCAGTACTTC	CASSLGTESSYEQYF
TRBV1	TRBJ1-5	.	once	TGCACCAGCAGCCTAGCCGGGACAGGGTTTACGCGCAATCAGCCCCAGCATTTT	CTSSLAGTGFTRNQPQHF
TRBV19	TRBJ1-5	TRBD1	.	TGTGCCAGTACTTCACAGGGGTGGGATCAGCCCCAGCATTTT	CASTSQGWDQPQHF
TRBV18	TRBJ2-2	TRBD2	.	TGTGCCAGCTCACCGGGACTAGCGGGAGGGTCGACCGGGGAGCTGTTTTTT	CASSPGLAGGSTGELFF
TRBV2	TRBJ2-1	.	.	TGTGCCAGCAGAGGTAGAAATGGGAAAGCGGCTAACACCGAGAGCTCCTACAATGAGCAGTTCTTC	CASRGRNGKAANTESSYNEQFF
TRBV29-1	TRBJ2-5	.	.	TGCAGCGTTGAAAAGCCCTCGGAGACCCAGTACTTC	CSVEKPSETQYF
TRBV11-2	TRBJ2-1	TRBD2	.	TGTGCCAGCAGCTTTCTAGCGGGAGGGCCCAATGAGCAGTTCTTC	CASSFLAGGPNEQFF
TRBV27	TRBJ1-5	TRBD1	.	TGTGCCAGCAACCCCGGGACAGGGCTCAATCAGCCCCAGCATTTT	CASNPGTGLNQPQHF
TRBV28	TRBJ2-7	TRBD1	few	TGTGCCAGCACCCTAACAGGGGGTGCCTACGAGCAGTACTTC	CASTLTGGAYEQYF
TRBV28	TRBJ2-1	TRBD1	.	TGTGCCAGCAGTCAATCGGACAGGCAAGCCTACAATGAGCAGTTCTTC	CASSQSDRQAYNEQFF
TRBV18	TRBJ2-1	.	few	TGTGCCAGCTCACCACTAGGGAGCTCCTACAATGAGCAGTTCTTC	CASSPLGSSYNEQFF
TRBV18	TRBJ2-7	.	.	TGTGCCAGCTCACCAGTAGATGACGGTCCAGGAGGCGAGCAGTACTTC	CASSPVDDGPGGEQYF
TRBV7-2	TRBJ2-7	TRBD1	.	TGTGCCAGCAGCCCGCTCGGACAGGGACGGGAGTACTTC	CASSPLGQGREYF
TRBV5-1	TRBJ2-7	.	.	TGCGCCAGCAGCCGAGAGGGAGCCTCCTACGAGCAGTACTTC	CASSREGASYEQYF
TRBV12-5	TRBJ1-5	TRBD1	.	TGTGCTAGTGGTTTTGACAGGGAAGGAATTAGCAATCAGCCCCAGCATTTT	CASGFDREGISNQPQHF
TRBV3-1/TRBV3-2	TRBJ1-2	.	.	TGTGCCAGCAGCTCTGCGGGGAGGGACTATGGCTACACCTTC	CASSSAGRDYGYTF
TRBV27	TRBJ2-1	TRBD2	once	TGTGCCAGCAGTTTAGGGGTAGCGGGAGTTAATGAGCAGTTCTTC	CASSLGVAGVNEQFF
TRBV28	TRBJ1-4	TRBD1	.	TGTGCCAGCAGTACCCCGACAGGGGGCAGTGAAAAACTGTTTTTT	CASSTPTGGSEKLFF
TRBV7-9	TRBJ2-4	.	.	TGTGCCAGCAGCCAGGCAGCAGGGGTGTCCAAAAACATTCAGTACTTC	CASSQAAGVSKNIQYF
TRBV29-1	TRBJ1-2	.	.	TGCAGCGTTGTGTCAGGTTTGAACTATGGCTACACCTTC	CSVVSGLNYGYTF
TRBV10-3	TRBJ1-5	.	few	TGTGCCATCAGTGAGAACAGGGATCAGCCCCAGCATTTT	CAISENRDQPQHF
TRBV6-5	TRBJ2-1	TRBD2	.	TGTGCCAGCAGTTACTGGGCTAGCGGGATAGATGAGCAGTTCTTC	CASSYWASGIDEQFF
TRBV12-5	TRBJ1-3	TRBD1	.	TGTGCTAGTGGTTTGTCCTTTCCCGGGACAGGTACTGGAAACACCATATATTTT	CASGLSFPGTGTGNTIYF
TRBV4-2	TRBJ2-3	.	.	TGTGCCAGCAGCCAAGACTTAGCGGCCGCACTCGGAGATACGCAGTATTTT	CASSQDLAAALGDTQYF
TRBV7-8	TRBJ2-1	TRBD2	.	TGTGCCAGCAGCCGAATGGGACTAGCGGGAGCTGCCAATGAGCAGTTCTTC	CASSRMGLAGAANEQFF
TRBV29-1	TRBJ2-2	TRBD1	.	TGCAGCGCCACGGGACAGGGGGCGCGAGGCACCGGGGAGCTGTTTTTT	CSATGQGARGTGELFF
TRBV4-1	TRBJ2-7	.	.	TGCGCCAGCAGCCAAGAAAGTGGGGCCCTCTCCTACGAGCAGTACTTC	CASSQESGALSYEQYF
TRBV30	TRBJ1-1	.	.	TGTGCCTGGAACCAGAAGTCCATGACTGAAGCTTTCTTT	CAWNQKSMTEAFF
TRBV2	TRBJ1-4	.	.	TGTGCCAGCAGACCCAGGGAGGTCCTCGGGGAAAAACTGTTTTTT	CASRPREVLGEKLFF
TRBV27	TRBJ2-7	.	.	TGTGCCAGCAGTCCCCGTGAGGGTTTAGGATCCGAGCAGTACTTC	CASSPREGLGSEQYF
TRBV9	TRBJ2-1	.	.	TGTGCCAGCAGCGGAGGAGGGGCTGGCAATGAGCAGTTCTTC	CASSGGGAGNEQFF
TRBV19	TRBJ2-3	TRBD2	.	TGTGCCAGTAGTATCACTAGCGGGAGGATAGATACGCAGTATTTT	CASSITSGRIDTQYF